Below, 26 T cell receptor beta chains from the same sample are listed, as sequenced in a study of tumor-infiltrating lymphocytes in primary liver carcinoma. Blood RNA originated from unsorted whole blood, with germline DNA additionally extracted. TCR beta cDNA was made from roughly 450 ng total RNA with a constant-region primer. Three nested multiplex PCR rounds, a slightly modified ARM-PCR, produced the libraries for TCR beta. TRBV1-TRBV30 forward primers paired with a C-beta reverse primer were used in the first two PCR rounds, which ran roughly 11 cycles each. TCRdb fed the multiplex PCR reads into MiXCR, producing one record per CDR3 protein. The table has about 200,000 distinct CDR3 sequences, 65% seen once. Sequencing was performed on peripheral blood. Receptors originate from a woman aged 55-70 years with primary liver carcinoma and hepatitis B virus infection.

This clonotype was recorded at least ten times. At one of its ends the junction is not consistent with the germline gene, which may arise from a read error. The CDR3 DNA reads as TGTGCCAGCAGGACTAGCGGTTCCTACAATGAGCAGTTCTTC. As protein: CASRTSGSYNEQFF. V and J are TRBV5-1 and TRBJ2-1; 10 bases align to TRBD2. This CDR3 has 14 amino acids. Germline V gives CDR1 SGHRS, CDR2 YFSETQ.

The V and J genes are TRBV11-2 and TRBJ2-5; the match to TRBD1 covers 9 bases. V trimming: 1 base; J trimming: 8 bases; junction bases outside the gene matches: 11. The germline CDR1 and CDR2 sequences are SGHAT and FQNNGV. The CDR3 runs 16 residues. In DNA, the CDR3 is TGTGCCAGCAGCTTAGTGGTCTGGACAGGGGTCCGAACCCAGTACTTC. It encodes CASSLVVWTGVRTQYF.

This clonotype turned up a few times. V gene TRBV28 combines with J gene TRBJ1-2; tentative D call: TRBD1 (5 bases). Germline CDR1 and CDR2: MDHEN and SYDVKM. This CDR3 is 13 amino acids long. Trimming shortened V by 10 bases and J by 5 bases, and 17 bases separated the two germline ends. The CDR3 nucleotides read TGTGCCACCATGAGGAGGGAGGGGTATGGCTACACCTTC. It yields the protein CATMRREGYGYTF.

This clonotype was counted at least ten times. This chain connects TRBV11-2 to TRBJ2-3; D gene unclear. The ends were cut back, 8 bases at V and 3 bases at J, with 21 bases in the middle. Germline assignment: CDR1 SGHAT and CDR2 FQNNGV. The CDR3 has 16 amino acids. The CDR3 bases are TGTGCCAGCTCCCGAGGAGAGCTCCTCGCGACAGATACGCAGTATTTT. Protein sequence: CASSRGELLATDTQYF.

Details on this clonotype: Lacking the conserved final phenylalanine or tryptophan, this CDR3 likely reflects a read error. Because the CDR3's place on the DNA is in doubt, the DNA is left out and the CDR3 is given as listed by TCRdb. The gene calls are TRBV29-1 and TRBJ1-2; the table gives TRBD1 as D, unverified against the DNA. The CDR3 comprises 15 residues, both ends counted. Looked up from germline, CDR1 is SQVTM and CDR2 is ANQGSEA. The CDR3 is CSARGTGTTNYGYPS.

As regards this clonotype: The junction departs from germline at one end; a sequencing error may be responsible. The chain employs TRBV4-1 and TRBJ2-2, with TRBD2 as a possible D gene (7 bases). CDR1 and CDR2 from the germline V gene are MGHRA and YSYEKL. The CDR3 sequence is 17 residues long. CDR3 nucleotides: TGCGCCAGCAGCCAAGATTACCAGGGGACTAACACCGGGGAGCCGTTTTTT. This translates into CASSQDYQGTNTGEPFF.

This clonotype appeared a few times. Here the CDR3 DNA reads TGTGCCAGCAGCACACGCTCTGGGGCCAACGTCCTGACTTTC. Protein sequence: CASSTRSGANVLTF. The rearrangement links TRBV7-3 to TRBJ2-6; D not resolved. Germline CDR1 SGHTA, CDR2 FQGTGA. V lost 5 bases and J lost 0, with 5 bases in between. This CDR3 has 14 residues. Using reference TRBV7-3 and TRBJ2-6 for the parts outside the CDR3, the full variable domain is GAGVSQTPSNKVTEKGKYVELRCDPISGHTALYWYRQSLGQGPEFLIYFQGTGAADDSGLPNDRFFAVRPEGSVSTLKIQRTERGDSAVYLCASSTRSGANVLTFGAGSRLTVL.

On this clonotype: Mismatch with germline at one junction end may stem from a read error. The gene calls are TRBV29-1 and TRBJ1-5; a weak D match, TRBD1 (5 bases). This CDR3 contains 13 residues. Germline CDR1 is SQVTM and CDR2 is ANQGSEA. CDR3 in DNA: TGCAGCGTTGGAGATTCGGGGGGGTTGCCCCGGCATTTT. Its protein is CSVGDSGGLPRHF.

This clonotype was observed once. One end of the junction fails to match germline, which may point to a read error. The rearrangement uses TRBV10-2 and TRBJ2-2, with D possibly being TRBD1 (5 bases). Looked up from germline, CDR1 is WSHSY and CDR2 is SAAADI. This CDR3 has 17 residues. In nucleotides, the CDR3 is TGCGCCATCAAAGGGGCTGGGGCTCCTTCGAACTCCGGGGAGCTGTTTTTT. Residues: CAIKGAGAPSNSGELFF.

The table lists this clonotype with many counts. The CDR3 DNA is TGCGCCAGCAGCCAATCTCTAGCGGTTAGCACAGATACGCAGTATTTT. Its protein product is CASSQSLAVSTDTQYF. The chain combines TRBV4-1 with TRBJ2-3; TRBD2 matches at 7 bases. The CDR3 length is 16 residues. Per the germline V gene, CDR1 is MGHRA and CDR2 is YSYEKL. With 2 bases clipped from V and 0 bases from J, the junction kept 5 bases outside the gene matches.

V and J are TRBV18 and TRBJ2-5, with D tentatively TRBD1 (6 bases). The V gene lost 6 bases and the J gene lost 3 bases, with 11 bases spanning the gap. CDR1 is KGHSH and CDR2 is LQKENI in the germline V gene. There are 13 residues in the CDR3. In DNA, the CDR3 is TGTGCCAGCTCCCCCTGGACAGAAGAGACCCAGTACTTC. It encodes CASSPWTEETQYF.

The V and J genes are TRBV4-1 and TRBJ2-2, with D perhaps matching TRBD2 (6 bases). V lost 0 bases and J lost 3, with 11 bases in between. In germline, CDR1 is MGHRA, CDR2 YSYEKL. This CDR3 spans 16 amino acids. The CDR3 sequence is CASSQDRSGYTGELFF. In DNA, the CDR3 is TGCGCCAGCAGCCAAGATCGTAGCGGTTACACCGGGGAGCTGTTTTTT.

The rearrangement uses TRBV12-3 or TRBV12-4 and TRBJ2-5; possible D gene TRBD1, 6 bases. The CDR3 runs to 15 residues. V dropped 7 bases and J dropped 5 bases, with 20 bases sitting between them. CDR3 amino acids: CASNANRERGETQYF. The CDR3, as DNA: TGTGCCAGCAATGCAAACAGGGAAAGGGGGGAGACCCAGTACTTC.

Points on this clonotype: One end of the junction varies from germline; a read error may be responsible. The CDR3 region has the DNA TGTGTCAGCACCCTACGGGAACTAGCCATGTGGGTGAGCACAGATACGCAGTATTTT. Translating gives CVSTLRELAMWVSTDTQYF. The chain is built from TRBV12-3 or TRBV12-4 and TRBJ2-3, with D perhaps TRBD2 (6 bases). The CDR3 is 19 amino acids.

Comment on this clonotype: A much larger clone is a single base away; this may be a read error. It is likely a read error, because the conserved phenylalanine at the end of the CDR3 is missing. This chain uses TRBV12-3 or TRBV12-4 with TRBJ2-1, with D unclear. The germline V and J ends were trimmed by 6 bases and 6 bases, with 6 bases remaining between them. The CDR3 is 11 residues long. CDR3 residues: CASSLINEQFL. In nucleotides, the CDR3 is TGTGCCAGCAGCTTGATCAATGAGCAGTTCCTC.

This chain connects TRBV29-1 to TRBJ1-1; the D gene is possibly TRBD1 (5 bases). V was shortened by 6 bases and J by 5 bases, with 16 bases between the two germline ends. In germline, CDR1 is SQVTM, CDR2 ANQGSEA. CDR3 size: 13 residues. The CDR3 reads CSVQAAGGTEAFF. The CDR3 region has the DNA TGCAGCGTCCAAGCCGCGGGGGGGACTGAAGCTTTCTTT.

A word on this clonotype: The junction differs from germline at one of its ends, possibly a read error. This chain connects TRBV11-3 to TRBJ2-1; 9 nucleotides match TRBD1. The germline V gene encodes CDR1 SGHNT and CDR2 YENEEA. This CDR3 has 18 amino acids. CDR3: CASSPGTGISRSGNERFF. The CDR3 DNA is TGTGCCAGCAGCCCTGGGACAGGGATCTCAAGGAGTGGCAATGAGCGGTTCTTC. The full variable domain, rest sourced from reference TRBV11-3 and TRBJ2-1, is EAGVVQSPRYKIIEKKQPVAFWCNPISGHNTLYWYLQNLGQGPELLIRYENEEAVDDSQLPKDRFSAERLKGVDSTLKIQPAELGDSAVYLCASSPGTGISRSGNERFFGPGTRLTVL.

Comments on this clonotype: Relative to the germline gene, one junction end is altered; a read error may explain this. This rearrangement joins TRBV5-6 to TRBJ2-3; D might be TRBD1 (6 bases). The length of the CDR3 is 13 residues. Germline V gene lookup returns CDR1 SGHDT and CDR2 YYEEEE. The CDR3, as DNA: TGTGCCAGCAGTTTTGCAGGGGTCGATAGGCAGTATTTT. Translating it yields CASSFAGVDRQYF.

A single count supports this clonotype. The CDR3, as DNA: TGTGCCAGCAGCCGGGGACAGATTCCCGCGAATACGCAGTATTTT. Its protein product is CASSRGQIPANTQYF. The chain combines TRBV7-9 with TRBJ2-3, with 7 positions matching TRBD1. V shed 5 bases, J shed 7 bases, and the junction held 12 bases outside the gene matches. Germline-derived CDR1 and CDR2 are SEHNR and FQNEAQ (reference sequence). There are 15 residues in the CDR3.

By its share, this clonotype is medium-sized (0.01 to 0.1%). The chain recombines TRBV11-2 with TRBJ2-3; possibly TRBD1 for D (6 bases). The CDR3 has 12 amino acids. Germline lookup yields CDR1 SGHAT and CDR2 FQNNGV. Deletions cut 7 bases from V and 2 bases from J, with 7 bases between. In DNA, the CDR3 is TGTGCCAGCACAGGGGCCACAGATACGCAGTATTTT. Translation gives CASTGATDTQYF.

Details on this clonotype: One junction end disagrees with the germline gene, perhaps due to a read error. This chain uses TRBV29-1 with TRBJ2-3; D gene unclear. The CDR3 spans 13 residues. Germline-derived CDR1 and CDR2 are SQVTM and ANQGSEA. CDR3 bases: TGCAGCGTAGTGTGCAGGCTCACAGATATGCAGTATTTT. It is translated as CSVVCRLTDMQYF.

Worth noting for this clonotype: This could be a read error, since a much larger clone is one nucleotide away. J is TRBJ2-2 and V is TRBV6-5; D is perhaps TRBD1 or TRBD2 (5 bases each). V lost 7 bases and J 6 bases, leaving 12 bases between the germline ends. The CDR3 has 13 amino acids. Per germline, CDR1 MNHEY and CDR2 SVGAGI. The CDR3 nucleotides are TGTGCCAGCAATGGGGGTGCCTCCGGGGAGCTGTTTTTT. Its translation: CASNGGASGELFF.

The table lists this clonotype with a few counts. The V and J genes are TRBV29-1 and TRBJ2-1; no reliable D call. This CDR3 region has 11 residues. Trimming stripped 3 bases from V and 7 bases from J, with 7 bases between. The V gene's germline CDR1 is SQVTM and CDR2 ANQGSEA. As DNA, the CDR3 is TGCAGCGTTGAGAGCTATAATGAGCAGTTCTTC. This encodes CSVESYNEQFF.

The rearrangement links TRBV7-8 to TRBJ2-7; D is unclear. In germline, CDR1 is SGHVS, CDR2 FQNEAQ. The CDR3 extends over 12 amino acids. Trimming cost V 10 bases and J 7 bases, with 17 bases left between them. The CDR3 protein is CANNPPVSEQYF. CDR3 in DNA: TGTGCCAACAACCCACCCGTGAGTGAGCAGTACTTC.

The V gene is TRBV12-3 or TRBV12-4, the J gene TRBJ2-7, with TRBD2 matching 10 bases. V shed 11 bases, J shed 5 bases, and the junction held 9 bases outside the gene matches. This CDR3 is 13 amino acids long. The CDR3 nucleotides are TGTGCCGGCGGCGGGACTAGCGTCCACGAGCAGTACTTC. This encodes CAGGGTSVHEQYF.

This clonotype was seen a single time. One junction end disagrees with the germline gene, perhaps due to a read error. This chain connects TRBV11-2 to TRBJ2-3; TRBD2 aligns across 11 bases. CDR1 and CDR2 (germline): SGHAT, FQNNGV. This CDR3 region has 16 residues. CDR3 residues: CTSSPRLAGFTDTQYF. In DNA form, the CDR3 reads TGTACCAGCAGCCCGAGACTAGCGGGATTCACAGATACGCAGTATTTT.